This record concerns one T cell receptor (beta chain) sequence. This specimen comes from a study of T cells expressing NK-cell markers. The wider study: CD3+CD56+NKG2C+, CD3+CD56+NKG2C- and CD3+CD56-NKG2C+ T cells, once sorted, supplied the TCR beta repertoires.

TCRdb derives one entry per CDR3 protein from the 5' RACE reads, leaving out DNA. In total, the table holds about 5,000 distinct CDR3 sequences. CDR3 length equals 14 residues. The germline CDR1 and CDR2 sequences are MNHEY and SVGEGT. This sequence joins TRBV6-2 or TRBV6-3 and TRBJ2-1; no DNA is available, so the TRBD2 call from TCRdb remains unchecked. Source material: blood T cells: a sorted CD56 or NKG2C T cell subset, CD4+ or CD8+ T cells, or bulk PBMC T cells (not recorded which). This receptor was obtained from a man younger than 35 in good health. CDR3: CASSYLGDPLEQFF.